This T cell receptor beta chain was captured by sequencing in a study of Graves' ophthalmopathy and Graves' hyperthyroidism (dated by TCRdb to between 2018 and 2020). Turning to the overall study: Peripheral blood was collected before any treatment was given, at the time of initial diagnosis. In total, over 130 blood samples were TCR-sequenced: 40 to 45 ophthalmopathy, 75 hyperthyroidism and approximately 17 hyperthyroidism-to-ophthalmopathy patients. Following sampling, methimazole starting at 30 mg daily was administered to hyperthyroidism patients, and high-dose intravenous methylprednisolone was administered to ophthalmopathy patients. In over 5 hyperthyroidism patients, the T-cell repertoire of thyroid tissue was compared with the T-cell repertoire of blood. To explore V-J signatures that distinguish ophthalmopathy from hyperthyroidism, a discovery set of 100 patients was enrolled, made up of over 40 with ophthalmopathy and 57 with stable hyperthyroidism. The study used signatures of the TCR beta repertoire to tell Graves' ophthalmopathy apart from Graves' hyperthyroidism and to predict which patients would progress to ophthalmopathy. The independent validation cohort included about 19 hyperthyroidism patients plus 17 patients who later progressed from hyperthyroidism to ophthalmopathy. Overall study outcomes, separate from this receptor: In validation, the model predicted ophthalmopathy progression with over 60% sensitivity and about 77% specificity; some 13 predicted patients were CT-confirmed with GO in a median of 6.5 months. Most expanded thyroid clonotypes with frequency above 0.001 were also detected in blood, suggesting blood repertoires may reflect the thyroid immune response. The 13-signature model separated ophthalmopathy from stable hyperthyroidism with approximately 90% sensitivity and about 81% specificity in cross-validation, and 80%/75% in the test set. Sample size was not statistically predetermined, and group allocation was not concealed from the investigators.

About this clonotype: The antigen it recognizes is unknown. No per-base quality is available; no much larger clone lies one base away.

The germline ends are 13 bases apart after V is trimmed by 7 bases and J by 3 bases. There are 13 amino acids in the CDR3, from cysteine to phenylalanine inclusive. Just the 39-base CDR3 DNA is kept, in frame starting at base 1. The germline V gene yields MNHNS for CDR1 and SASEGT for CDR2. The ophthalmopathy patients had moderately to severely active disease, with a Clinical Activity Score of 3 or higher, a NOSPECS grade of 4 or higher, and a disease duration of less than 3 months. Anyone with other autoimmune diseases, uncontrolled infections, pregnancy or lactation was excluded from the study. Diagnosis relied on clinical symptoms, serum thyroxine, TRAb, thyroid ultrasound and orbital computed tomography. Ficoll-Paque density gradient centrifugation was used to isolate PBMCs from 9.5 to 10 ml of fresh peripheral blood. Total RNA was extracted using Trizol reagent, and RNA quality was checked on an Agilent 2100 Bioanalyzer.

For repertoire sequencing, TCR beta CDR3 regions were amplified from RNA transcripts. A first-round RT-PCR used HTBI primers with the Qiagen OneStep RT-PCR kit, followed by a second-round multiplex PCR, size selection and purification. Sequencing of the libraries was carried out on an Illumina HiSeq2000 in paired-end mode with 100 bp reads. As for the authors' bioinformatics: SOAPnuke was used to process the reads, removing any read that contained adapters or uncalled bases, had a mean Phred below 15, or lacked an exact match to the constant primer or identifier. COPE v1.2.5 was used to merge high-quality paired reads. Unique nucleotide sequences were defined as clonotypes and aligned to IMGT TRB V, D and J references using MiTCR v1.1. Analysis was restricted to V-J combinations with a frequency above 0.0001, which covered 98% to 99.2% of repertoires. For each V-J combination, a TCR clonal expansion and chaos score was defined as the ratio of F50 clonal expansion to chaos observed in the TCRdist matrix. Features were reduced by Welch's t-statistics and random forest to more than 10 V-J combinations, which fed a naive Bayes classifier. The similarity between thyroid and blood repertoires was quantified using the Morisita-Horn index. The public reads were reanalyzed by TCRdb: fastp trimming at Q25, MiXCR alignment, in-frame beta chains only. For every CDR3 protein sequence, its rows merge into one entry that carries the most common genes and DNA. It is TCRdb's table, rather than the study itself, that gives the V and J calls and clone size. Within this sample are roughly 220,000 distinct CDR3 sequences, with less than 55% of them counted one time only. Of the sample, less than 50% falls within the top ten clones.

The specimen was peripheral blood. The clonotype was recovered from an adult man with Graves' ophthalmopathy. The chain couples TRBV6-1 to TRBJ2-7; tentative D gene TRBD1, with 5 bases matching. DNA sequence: TGTGCCAGCATTCCCGACAGCAACTACGAGCAGTACTTC. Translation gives CASIPDSNYEQYF.